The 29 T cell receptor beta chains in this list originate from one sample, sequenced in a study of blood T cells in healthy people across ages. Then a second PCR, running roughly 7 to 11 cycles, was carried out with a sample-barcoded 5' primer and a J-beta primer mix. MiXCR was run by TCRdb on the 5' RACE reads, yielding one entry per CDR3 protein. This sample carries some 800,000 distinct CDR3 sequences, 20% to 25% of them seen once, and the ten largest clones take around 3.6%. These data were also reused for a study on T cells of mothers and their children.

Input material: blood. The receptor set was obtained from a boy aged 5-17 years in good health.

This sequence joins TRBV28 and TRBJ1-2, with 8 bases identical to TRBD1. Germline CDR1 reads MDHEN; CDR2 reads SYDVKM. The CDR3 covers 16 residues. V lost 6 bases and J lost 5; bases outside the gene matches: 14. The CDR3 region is CASSAAGQGASYGYTF. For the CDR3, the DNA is TGTGCCAGCAGCGCGGCGGGGCAGGGGGCGAGTTATGGCTACACCTTC.

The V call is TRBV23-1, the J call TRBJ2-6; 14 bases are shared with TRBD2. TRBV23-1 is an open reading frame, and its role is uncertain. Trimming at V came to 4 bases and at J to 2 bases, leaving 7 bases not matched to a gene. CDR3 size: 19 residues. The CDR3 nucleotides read TGCGCCAGCAGTCCAGGACTAGCGGGAGGTTTTACTGGGGCCAACGTCCTGACTTTC. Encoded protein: CASSPGLAGGFTGANVLTF.

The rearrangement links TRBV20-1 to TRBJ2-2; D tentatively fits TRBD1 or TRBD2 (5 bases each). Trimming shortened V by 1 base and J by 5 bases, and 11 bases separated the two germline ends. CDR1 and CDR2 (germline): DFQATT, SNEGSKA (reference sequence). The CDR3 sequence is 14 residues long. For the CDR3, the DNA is TGCAGTGCTAGAGTAGGGGACGGAACCGGGGAGCTGTTTTTT. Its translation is CSARVGDGTGELFF.

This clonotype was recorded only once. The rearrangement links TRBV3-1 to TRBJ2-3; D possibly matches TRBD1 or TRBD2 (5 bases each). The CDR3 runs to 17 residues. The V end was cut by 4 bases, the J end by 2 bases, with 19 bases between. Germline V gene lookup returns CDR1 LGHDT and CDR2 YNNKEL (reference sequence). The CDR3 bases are TGTGCCAGCAGCCGCCGCGAAGGGGACGCTCTCACAGATACGCAGTATTTT. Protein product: CASSRREGDALTDTQYF.

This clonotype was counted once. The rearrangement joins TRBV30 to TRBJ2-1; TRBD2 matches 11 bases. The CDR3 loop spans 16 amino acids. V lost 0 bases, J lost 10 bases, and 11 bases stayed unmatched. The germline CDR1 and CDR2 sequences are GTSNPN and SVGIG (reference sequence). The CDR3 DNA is TGTGCCTGGAGTGTTTTGGAAATAGCGGGGGGGCAGGAGCAGTTCTTC. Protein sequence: CAWSVLEIAGGQEQFF.

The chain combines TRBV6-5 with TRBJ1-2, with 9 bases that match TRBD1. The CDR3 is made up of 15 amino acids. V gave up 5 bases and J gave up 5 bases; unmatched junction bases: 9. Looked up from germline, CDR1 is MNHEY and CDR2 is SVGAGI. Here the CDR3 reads CASSKDRDRVYGYTF. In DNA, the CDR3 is TGTGCCAGCAGTAAGGACCGGGACAGGGTTTATGGCTACACCTTC.

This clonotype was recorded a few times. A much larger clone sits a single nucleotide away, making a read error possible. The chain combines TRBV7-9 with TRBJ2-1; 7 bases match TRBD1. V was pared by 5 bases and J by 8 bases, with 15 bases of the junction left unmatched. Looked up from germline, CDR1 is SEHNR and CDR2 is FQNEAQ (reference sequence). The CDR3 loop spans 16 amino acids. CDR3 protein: CASSGRQGGFRDEQFF. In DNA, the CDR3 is TGTGCCAGCAGCGGGAGACAGGGTGGTTTTAGGGATGAGCAGTTCTTC.

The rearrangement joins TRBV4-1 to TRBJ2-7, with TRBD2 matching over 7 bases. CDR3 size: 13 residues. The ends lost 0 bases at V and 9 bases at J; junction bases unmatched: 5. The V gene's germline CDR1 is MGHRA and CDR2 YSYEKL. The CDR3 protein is CASSQDLAVGQYF. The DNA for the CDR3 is TGCGCCAGCAGCCAAGATCTAGCGGTCGGGCAGTACTTC.

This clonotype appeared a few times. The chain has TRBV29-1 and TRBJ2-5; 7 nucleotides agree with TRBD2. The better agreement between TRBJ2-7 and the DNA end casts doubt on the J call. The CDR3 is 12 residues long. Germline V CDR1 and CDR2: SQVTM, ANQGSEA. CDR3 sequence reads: CSVQASGYEQYF. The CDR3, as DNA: TGCAGCGTTCAGGCTAGCGGCTACGAGCAGTACTTC.

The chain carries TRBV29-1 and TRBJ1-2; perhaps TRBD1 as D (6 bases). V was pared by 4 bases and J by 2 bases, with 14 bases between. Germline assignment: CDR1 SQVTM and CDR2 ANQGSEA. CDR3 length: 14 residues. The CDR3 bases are TGCAGCGTTGTCTCGACAGGACCGAACTATGGCTACACCTTC. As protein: CSVVSTGPNYGYTF. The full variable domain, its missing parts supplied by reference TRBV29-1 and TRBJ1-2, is SAVISQKPSRDICQRGTSLTIQCQVDSQVTMMFWYRQQPGQSLTLIATANQGSEATYESGFVIDKFPISRPNLTFSTLTVSNMSPEDSSIYLCSVVSTGPNYGYTFGSGTRLTVV.

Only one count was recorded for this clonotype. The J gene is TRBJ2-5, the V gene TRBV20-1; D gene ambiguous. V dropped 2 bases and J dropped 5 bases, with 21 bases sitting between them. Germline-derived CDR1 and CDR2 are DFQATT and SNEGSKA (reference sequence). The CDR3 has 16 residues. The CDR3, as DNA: TGCAGTGCTAGAACCGGCGACGACCGAGGATTTGAGACCCAGTACTTC. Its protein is CSARTGDDRGFETQYF.

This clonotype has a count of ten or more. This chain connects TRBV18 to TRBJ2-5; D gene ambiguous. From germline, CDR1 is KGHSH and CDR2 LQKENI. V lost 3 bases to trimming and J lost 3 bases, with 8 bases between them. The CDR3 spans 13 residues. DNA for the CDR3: TGTGCCAGCTCACCCCGCCTGGAAGAGACCCAGTACTTC. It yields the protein CASSPRLEETQYF.

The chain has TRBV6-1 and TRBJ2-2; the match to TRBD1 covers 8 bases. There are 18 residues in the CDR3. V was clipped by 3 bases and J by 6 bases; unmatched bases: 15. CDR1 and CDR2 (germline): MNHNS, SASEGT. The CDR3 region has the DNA TGTGCCAGCAGTGATAGCCAGGGGGCGCGTTTGGTCGCCGGGGAGCTGTTTTTT. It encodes CASSDSQGARLVAGELFF.

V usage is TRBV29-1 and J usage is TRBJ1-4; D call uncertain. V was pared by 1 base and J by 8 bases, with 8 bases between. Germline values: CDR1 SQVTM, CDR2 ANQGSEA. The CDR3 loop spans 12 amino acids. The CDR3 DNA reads TGCAGCGTTGAAGGGGCAGGCGAAAAACTGTTTTTT. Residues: CSVEGAGEKLFF. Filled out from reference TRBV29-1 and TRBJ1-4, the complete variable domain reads SAVISQKPSRDICQRGTSLTIQCQVDSQVTMMFWYRQQPGQSLTLIATANQGSEATYESGFVIDKFPISRPNLTFSTLTVSNMSPEDSSIYLCSVEGAGEKLFFGSGTQLSVL.

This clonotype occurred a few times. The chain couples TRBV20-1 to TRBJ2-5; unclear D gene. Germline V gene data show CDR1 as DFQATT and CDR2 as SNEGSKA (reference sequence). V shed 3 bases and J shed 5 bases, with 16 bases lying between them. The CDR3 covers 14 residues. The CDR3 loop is CSASYWVSGETQYF. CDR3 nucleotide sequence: TGCAGTGCTAGTTATTGGGTCTCTGGGGAGACCCAGTACTTC.

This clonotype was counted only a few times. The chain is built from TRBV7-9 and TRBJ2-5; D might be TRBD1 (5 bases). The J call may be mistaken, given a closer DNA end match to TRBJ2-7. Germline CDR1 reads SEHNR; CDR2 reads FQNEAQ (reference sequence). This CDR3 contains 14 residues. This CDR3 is CASSFDRDSHEQYF. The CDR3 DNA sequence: TGTGCCAGCAGCTTCGACAGAGATTCCCACGAGCAGTACTTC.

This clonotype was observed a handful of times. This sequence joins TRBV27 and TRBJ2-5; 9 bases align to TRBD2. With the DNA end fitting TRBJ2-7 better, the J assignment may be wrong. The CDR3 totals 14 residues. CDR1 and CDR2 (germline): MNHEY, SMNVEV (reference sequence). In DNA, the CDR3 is TGTGCCAGCAGTTTGATAGCGGGAGTCCACGAGCAGTACTTC. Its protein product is CASSLIAGVHEQYF.

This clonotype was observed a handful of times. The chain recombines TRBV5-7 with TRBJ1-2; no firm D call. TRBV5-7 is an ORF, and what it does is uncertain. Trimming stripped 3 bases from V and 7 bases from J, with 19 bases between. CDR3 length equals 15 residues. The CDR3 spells CASSYDHGRVCGYTF. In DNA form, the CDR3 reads TGTGCCAGCAGCTACGATCATGGACGGGTCTGTGGCTACACCTTC.

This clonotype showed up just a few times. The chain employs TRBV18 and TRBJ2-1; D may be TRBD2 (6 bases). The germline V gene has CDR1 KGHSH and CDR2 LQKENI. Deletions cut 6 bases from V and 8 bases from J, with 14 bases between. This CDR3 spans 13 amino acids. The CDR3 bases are TGTGCCAGCTCGCCGGGACTGCTCGATGAGCAGTTCTTC. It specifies CASSPGLLDEQFF.

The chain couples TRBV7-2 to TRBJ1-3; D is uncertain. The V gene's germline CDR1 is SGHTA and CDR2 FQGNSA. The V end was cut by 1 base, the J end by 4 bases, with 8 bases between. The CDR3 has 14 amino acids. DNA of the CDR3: TGTGCCAGCAGCTTAGACACGTACGGAAACACCATATATTTT. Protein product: CASSLDTYGNTIYF.

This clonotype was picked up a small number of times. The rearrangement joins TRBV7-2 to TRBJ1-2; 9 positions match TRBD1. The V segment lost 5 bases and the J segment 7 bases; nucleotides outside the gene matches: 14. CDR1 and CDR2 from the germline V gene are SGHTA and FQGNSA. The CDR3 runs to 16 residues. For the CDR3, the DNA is TGTGCCAGCAGCCGATTTTCACCGGGACAGGGAGCTGGCTACACCTTC. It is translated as CASSRFSPGQGAGYTF.

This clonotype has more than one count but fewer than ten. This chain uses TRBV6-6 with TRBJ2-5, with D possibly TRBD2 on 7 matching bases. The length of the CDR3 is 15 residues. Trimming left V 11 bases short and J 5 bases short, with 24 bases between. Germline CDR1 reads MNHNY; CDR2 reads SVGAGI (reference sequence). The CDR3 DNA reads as TGTGCCGGGGGAAAGGGGGGGGCGAGTTGGGAGACCCAGTACTTC. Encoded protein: CAGGKGGASWETQYF.

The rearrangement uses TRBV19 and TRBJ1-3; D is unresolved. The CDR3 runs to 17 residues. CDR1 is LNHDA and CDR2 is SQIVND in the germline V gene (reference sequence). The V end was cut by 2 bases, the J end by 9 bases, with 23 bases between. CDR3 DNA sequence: TGTGCCAGTAGTATACACCGCCCTGAGGGCGCCTGTCTCACCATATATTTT. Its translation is CASSIHRPEGACLTIYF.

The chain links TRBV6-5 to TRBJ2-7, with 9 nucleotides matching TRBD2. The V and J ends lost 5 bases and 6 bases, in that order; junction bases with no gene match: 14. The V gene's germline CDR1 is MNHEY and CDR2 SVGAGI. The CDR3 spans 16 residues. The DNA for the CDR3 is TGTGCCAGCAGTCCCCGCCCCGGGATAGCGGGAGTCGAGCAGTACTTC. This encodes CASSPRPGIAGVEQYF.

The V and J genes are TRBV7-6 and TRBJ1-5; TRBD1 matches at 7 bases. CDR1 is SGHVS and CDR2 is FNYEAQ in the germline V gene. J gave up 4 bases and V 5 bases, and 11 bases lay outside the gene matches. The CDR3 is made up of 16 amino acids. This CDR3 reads CASSPRGGSVNQPQHF. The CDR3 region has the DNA TGTGCCAGCAGCCCGAGAGGGGGCAGCGTAAATCAGCCCCAGCATTTT.

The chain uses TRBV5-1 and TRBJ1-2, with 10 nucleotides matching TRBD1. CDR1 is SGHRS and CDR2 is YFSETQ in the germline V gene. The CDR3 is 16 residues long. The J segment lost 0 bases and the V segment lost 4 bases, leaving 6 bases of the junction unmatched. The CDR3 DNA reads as TGCGCCAGCAGCGCCGGGACAGGGGCGACTAACTATGGCTACACCTTC. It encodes CASSAGTGATNYGYTF.

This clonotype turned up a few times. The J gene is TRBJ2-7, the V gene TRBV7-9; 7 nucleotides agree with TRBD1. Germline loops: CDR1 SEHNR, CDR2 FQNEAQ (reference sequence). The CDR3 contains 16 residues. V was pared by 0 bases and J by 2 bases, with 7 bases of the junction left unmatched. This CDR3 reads CASSLALGTVAYEQYF. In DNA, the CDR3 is TGTGCCAGCAGCTTAGCGCTCGGGACAGTAGCCTACGAGCAGTACTTC.

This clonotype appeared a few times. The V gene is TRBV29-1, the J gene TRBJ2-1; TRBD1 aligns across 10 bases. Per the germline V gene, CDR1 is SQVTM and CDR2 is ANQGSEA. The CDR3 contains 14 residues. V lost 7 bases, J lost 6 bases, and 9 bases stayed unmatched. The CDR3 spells CSGRGTGAGNEQFF. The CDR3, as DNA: TGCAGCGGGAGAGGGACAGGGGCCGGCAATGAGCAGTTCTTC.

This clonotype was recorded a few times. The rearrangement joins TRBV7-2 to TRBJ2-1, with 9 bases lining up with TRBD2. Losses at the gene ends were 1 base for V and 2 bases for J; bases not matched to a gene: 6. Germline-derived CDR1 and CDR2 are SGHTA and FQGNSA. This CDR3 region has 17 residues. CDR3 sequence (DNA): TGTGCCAGCAGCTTAGATACTAGCGGGCAGGCCTACAATGAGCAGTTCTTC. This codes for CASSLDTSGQAYNEQFF.